Presented here are 14 T cell receptor beta chains from one specimen sequenced in a study of cytomegalovirus exposure and HLA in healthy donors. 60 Vbeta and 13 Jbeta primers were used in PCR. TCRdb's table, derived via immunoSEQ multiplex PCR, lists solely in-frame clones and lacks some. Here the sample spans 250,000 to 350,000 clones, 75% to 85% being singletons. The sequencing input was PBMCs. The receptors shown here come from a girl between 2 and 10 years old in good health and CMV-seronegative.

This clone was detected only once. The chain links TRBV28 to TRBJ1-6; TRBD1 might be the D (5 bases). The CDR3 is made up of 15 amino acids. Germline V gene lookup returns CDR1 MDHEN and CDR2 SYDVKM. V was trimmed by 9 bases and J by 2 bases, leaving 14 bases between them. In DNA form, the CDR3 reads TGTGCCAGTCTGGGGCCAGAAACCTATAATTCACCCCTCCACTTT. Translating gives CASLGPETYNSPLHF.

This clone showed up just once. The rearrangement links TRBV6-5 to TRBJ2-4, with TRBD1 matching 9 bases. This CDR3 region has 13 residues. Germline CDR1 reads MNHEY; CDR2 reads SVGAGI. Trimming removed 5 bases from V and 8 bases from J; junction bases left unmatched: 4. CDR3 nucleotide sequence: TGTGCCAGCAGTAACCGGGACAGGGACATTCAGTACTTC. Its translation: CASSNRDRDIQYF.

The chain has TRBV4-1 and TRBJ2-5, with D possibly matching TRBD1 (6 bases). The germline V gene encodes CDR1 MGHRA and CDR2 YSYEKL. This CDR3 contains 14 residues. V dropped 0 bases and J dropped 5 bases, with 10 bases sitting between them. This CDR3 reads CASSQEGAGETQYF. The CDR3, as DNA: TGCGCCAGCAGCCAAGAGGGGGCGGGTGAGACCCAGTACTTC.

This chain joins TRBV10-3 and TRBJ2-2, with 8 bases matching TRBD1. CDR1 is ENHRY, CDR2 SYGVKD, per germline. This CDR3 is 15 amino acids long. The V segment lost 6 bases and the J segment 0 bases; nucleotides outside the gene matches: 3. Written as DNA, the CDR3 is TGTGCCATCAGCCAGGGGGCTTCGAACACCGGGGAGCTGTTTTTT. This sequence encodes CAISQGASNTGELFF.

The chain recombines TRBV28 with TRBJ1-2, with D tentatively TRBD1 (6 bases). Trimming took off 3 bases at V and 4 bases at J, with 12 bases between the two ends. Germline V CDR1 and CDR2: MDHEN, SYDVKM. CDR3 size: 14 residues. CDR3: CASSLRGTRYGYTF. CDR3 DNA sequence: TGTGCCAGCAGTTTGAGGGGGACCCGCTATGGCTACACCTTC.

This clone was picked up a small number of times. This chain joins TRBV6-1 and TRBJ2-3, with TRBD1 matching 11 bases. This CDR3 spans 14 amino acids. Germline V gives CDR1 MNHNS, CDR2 SASEGT. V was pared by 6 bases and J by 4 bases, with 3 bases of the junction left unmatched. The CDR3 reads CASSWGQGADTQYF. In DNA form, the CDR3 reads TGTGCCAGCAGCTGGGGACAGGGGGCAGATACGCAGTATTTT.

The rearrangement links TRBV7-9 to TRBJ2-3; 8 nucleotides agree with TRBD1. This CDR3 comprises 18 residues. Per germline, CDR1 SEHNR and CDR2 FQNEAQ (reference sequence). Losses at the gene ends were 5 bases for V and 2 bases for J; bases not matched to a gene: 15. The CDR3 region is CASSLGTGLQMNTDTQYF. The DNA of the CDR3 is TGTGCCAGCAGCCTGGGGACAGGATTACAAATGAACACAGATACGCAGTATTTT.

This chain connects TRBV14 to TRBJ2-7; D is possibly TRBD1 (5 bases). CDR3 length equals 13 residues. CDR1 is SGHDN and CDR2 is FVKESK in the germline V gene. V was pared by 0 bases and J by 6 bases, with 9 bases between. DNA of the CDR3: TGTGCCAGCAGCCAAGAAATAAGGGGCGAGCAGTACTTC. Its translation is CASSQEIRGEQYF.

The V gene is TRBV5-6, the J gene TRBJ2-3, with D perhaps TRBD1 (6 bases). The CDR3 is 13 amino acids. The ends were cut back, 8 bases at V and 5 bases at J, with 15 bases in the middle. Per germline, CDR1 SGHDT and CDR2 YYEEEE. Here the CDR3 reads CARQGRAQDTQYF. The CDR3 DNA is TGTGCCAGACAGGGTAGGGCACAAGATACGCAGTATTTT.

This clone appeared once. This rearrangement joins TRBV5-4 to TRBJ2-1, with D maybe TRBD2 (5 bases). Trimming removed 6 bases from V and 5 bases from J, with 12 bases in between. Germline assignment: CDR1 SGHNT and CDR2 YYREEE (reference sequence). The CDR3 contains 13 residues. CDR3 amino acids: CASNPAGDNEQFF. The CDR3 nucleotides read TGTGCCAGCAACCCCGCCGGGGACAATGAGCAGTTCTTC.

The chain carries TRBV2 and TRBJ1-5; D remains ambiguous. The CDR3 covers 12 residues. Germline lookup yields CDR1 SNHLY and CDR2 FYNNEI. V dropped 7 bases and J dropped 7 bases, with 11 bases sitting between them. CDR3 region: CASTVDLQPQHF. CDR3 nucleotide sequence: TGTGCCAGCACCGTAGATTTACAGCCCCAGCATTTT.

V is TRBV28 and J is TRBJ1-5, with no clear D. The CDR3 is 16 amino acids. CDR1 is MDHEN and CDR2 is SYDVKM in the germline V gene. Trimming removed 5 bases at V and 0 bases at J, with 14 bases between. This chain's CDR3 is CASSPPEAYSNQPQHF. CDR3 in DNA: TGTGCCAGCAGTCCCCCAGAGGCATATAGCAATCAGCCCCAGCATTTT.

This clone was observed a single time. The chain uses TRBV10-1 and TRBJ2-3, with TRBD2 identical over 9 bases. After removal of 2 bases from V and 1 base from J, the junction contained 7 bases not matched to a gene. The CDR3 contains 17 residues. Germline lookup yields CDR1 WNHNN and CDR2 SYGVQD (reference sequence). The CDR3 protein is CASSERSGSWGTDTQYF. The CDR3 coding sequence is TGCGCCAGCAGTGAGCGTAGCGGGAGCTGGGGCACAGATACGCAGTATTTT.

The chain is built from TRBV30 and TRBJ2-7; tentatively, D is TRBD1 (6 bases). The V gene's germline CDR1 is GTSNPN and CDR2 SVGIG (reference sequence). V lost 3 bases and J lost 9, with 24 bases in between. The CDR3 loop spans 15 amino acids. The CDR3 is CAWRKVRGHDLGQYF. The CDR3 nucleotides are TGTGCCTGGAGGAAAGTTAGGGGACATGACTTGGGGCAGTACTTC.